Only one count was recorded for the clone carrying this T cell receptor beta chain. As yet, its antigen is unknown. One end of the junction varies from germline; a read error may be responsible. Germline V lookup: CDR1 MNHEY, CDR2 SVGAGI. The length of the CDR3 is 13 residues. Donors were six healthy women in three monozygous twin pairs. This specimen belongs to a study of identical twins' blood T cells. TCR cDNA libraries were made from RNA using a previously described, modified protocol. TCRdb re-called the 5' RACE reads with MiXCR, one entry per CDR3 protein. This table holds roughly 340,000 distinct CDR3 sequences, 25% to 35% found once. Study-wide points: Environmental influences on twin similarity could not be excluded.

This chain joins TRBV6-5 and TRBJ1-5; D not resolved. The receptor was isolated from a woman between 18 and 50 years old in good health. Sequencing used PBMCs. The CDR3 loop is CSSSYIRGQPQHF. The CDR3 DNA follows: TGTTCCAGCAGTTACATCCGGGGTCAGCCCCAGCATTTT.